This paragraph reports one TCR beta chain. The data belong to a study of blood T cell repertoires in COVID-19. In the study overall: Both acute and convalescent COVID-19 samples were obtained from the United States, Italy and Spain. The analysed material was cDNA or gDNA that came from T cells, B-cell-depleted T cells, or PBMCs.

Deletions cut 5 bases from V and 1 base from J, with 11 bases between. CDR3 length: 14 amino acids. Per the germline V gene, CDR1 is MNHNY and CDR2 is SVGAGI (reference sequence). As processed by the authors: The assay estimated nucleated cells by amplifying reference gene primers. TCRdb's copy holds only in-frame clones and misses some; the assay was immunoSEQ multiplex PCR. V, J and clone size are those of that table, while D and trimming were read from the DNA. The table shows 75,000 or so clones, with 84% occurring only once. The V gene is TRBV6-6, the J gene TRBJ1-1; D gene ambiguous. Sequenced material: peripheral blood. This receptor was identified in a man aged 50 to 60 with acute or convalescent COVID-19. The CDR3 here is CASSQTSSNTEAFF. The CDR3 nucleotides are TGTGCCAGCAGTCAGACATCTTCGAACACTGAAGCTTTCTTT.